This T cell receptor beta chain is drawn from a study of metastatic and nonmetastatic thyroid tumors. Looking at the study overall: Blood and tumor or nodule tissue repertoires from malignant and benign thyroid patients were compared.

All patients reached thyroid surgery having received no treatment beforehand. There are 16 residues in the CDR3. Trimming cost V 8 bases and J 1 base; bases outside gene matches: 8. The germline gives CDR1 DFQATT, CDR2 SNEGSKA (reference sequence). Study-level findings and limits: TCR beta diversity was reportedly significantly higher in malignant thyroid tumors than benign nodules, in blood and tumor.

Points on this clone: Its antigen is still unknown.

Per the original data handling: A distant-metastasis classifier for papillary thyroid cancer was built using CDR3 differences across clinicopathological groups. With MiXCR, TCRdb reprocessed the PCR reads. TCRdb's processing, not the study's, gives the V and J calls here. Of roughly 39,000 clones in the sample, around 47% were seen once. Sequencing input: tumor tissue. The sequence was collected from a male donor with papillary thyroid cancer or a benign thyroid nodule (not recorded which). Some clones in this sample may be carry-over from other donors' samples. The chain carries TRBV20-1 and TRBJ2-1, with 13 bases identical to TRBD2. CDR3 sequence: CSSLTSGRWSYNEQFF. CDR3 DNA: TGCAGTTCCCTGACTAGCGGGAGGTGGTCCTACAATGAGCAGTTCTTC.